Listed below are T cell receptor beta chains from one sample, sequenced in a study of shared clonotypes between healthy human individuals. Assay: immunoSEQ multiplex PCR; the TCRdb copy retains only in-frame clones and omits some. The sample yields under 2.5 million clones, around 93% seen once. The sample comprised naive CD4+ T cells from PBMCs. The receptors derive from a man aged 18 to 30 in good health. Some clones in this sample may be carry-over from other donors' samples. CDR3s include the opening cysteine and the closing phenylalanine or tryptophan. The order of the fields is V gene, J gene, D gene, clone size, CDR3 DNA, CDR3 protein. A D gene is named only where the DNA matches it firmly. Part of the rows lack a size; the others show once, few, many or a class for expanded clones.

>TRBV15|TRBJ1-5|NA|NA
TGTGCCACCAGCAGAGATTACCTAGCCGATCAGCCCCAGCATTTT
CATSRDYLADQPQHF
>TRBV11-2|TRBJ2-3|TRBD2|NA
TGTGCCAGCAGCTTAGATCTTGGGACGGGAGGGCCGACAGATACGCAGTATTTT
CASSLDLGTGGPTDTQYF
>TRBV7-3|TRBJ2-2|TRBD2|NA
TGTGCCAGCGGACGGGGGGAAAACACCGGGGAGCTGTTTTTT
CASGRGENTGELFF
>TRBV7-9|TRBJ1-5|NA|once
TGTGCCAGCACGCGGAGCGATAGCAATCAGCCCCAGCATTTT
CASTRSDSNQPQHF
>TRBV15|TRBJ2-3|TRBD2|NA
TGTGCCACCAGCAGAGGAAGACAGCGGGGGTTTGCAGATACGCAGTATTTT
CATSRGRQRGFADTQYF
>TRBV5-4|TRBJ1-2|NA|few
TGTGCCAGCAGCTTGGCCGGGGTCGAGAATGGCTACACCTTC
CASSLAGVENGYTF
>TRBV10-3|TRBJ1-1|NA|NA
TGTGCCATTGGACAGCCGAACACTGAAGCTTTCTTT
CAIGQPNTEAFF
>TRBV19|TRBJ2-5|NA|NA
TGTGCCAGTAGTATCGGACAGCCGGGGTGGTGGACCCAGTACTTC
CASSIGQPGWWTQYF
>TRBV19|TRBJ1-5|NA|NA
TGTGCCAGTAGTATCATTGACAGCGTCAGGCCCCAGCATTTT
CASSIIDSVRPQHF
>TRBV6-1|TRBJ2-3|NA|NA
TGTGCCAGCAGTGTCCGCCCAGCCACAGATACGCAGTATTTT
CASSVRPATDTQYF
>TRBV20-1|TRBJ2-7|NA|NA
TGCAGTGCTAGCCCAGCTTACGAGCAGTACTTC
CSASPAYEQYF
>TRBV9|TRBJ2-2|TRBD2|NA
TGTGCCAGCAGCGTAGATCCGCATCGGCCTAGCGGGAACACCGGGGAGCTGTTTTTT
CASSVDPHRPSGNTGELFF
>TRBV4-1|TRBJ2-5|TRBD1|NA
TGCGCCAGCAGCCAAGAACAGGGGGCCCTAATAATAGAGACCCAGTACTTC
CASSQEQGALIIETQYF
>TRBV6-5|TRBJ1-2|NA|NA
TGTGCCAGCAGTTCCTTAGGTCAACCCCATGGCTACACCTTC
CASSSLGQPHGYTF
>TRBV7-6|TRBJ2-5|NA|NA
TGTGCCAGCAGCTTAGTGTATCAGACCCAGTACTTC
CASSLVYQTQYF
>TRBV6-6|TRBJ2-7|TRBD1|NA
TGTGCCAGCAGTTTACCCCCGGGACAGAGCTCCTACGAGCAGTACTTC
CASSLPPGQSSYEQYF
>TRBV4-1|TRBJ2-7|NA|NA
TGCGCCAGCAGCCAAGGGATCCTTGGGCCCCGAAGATCCTACGAGCAGTACTTC
CASSQGILGPRRSYEQYF
>TRBV7-2|TRBJ2-6|NA|once
TGTGCCAGCAGCTTCCTGACCTCTGGGGCCAACGTCCTGACTTTC
CASSFLTSGANVLTF
>TRBV10-3|TRBJ1-3|TRBD1|NA
TGTGCCATCAGTGGTGGACAGGGGGCGAATACTGGAAACACCATATATTTT
CAISGGQGANTGNTIYF
>TRBV6-5|TRBJ1-3|NA|NA
TGTGCCACCGCGCAGTGGGCCAACTCTGGAAACACCATATATTTT
CATAQWANSGNTIYF
>TRBV7-2|TRBJ2-3|NA|NA
TGTGCCAGCAGCTACAGGAGGTACTCTAGCACAGATACGCAGTATTTT
CASSYRRYSSTDTQYF
>TRBV18|TRBJ1-2|NA|NA
TGTGCCAGCTCACCAGGGGCAGGGGCTAACTATGGCTACACCTTC
CASSPGAGANYGYTF
>TRBV28|TRBJ2-7|TRBD2|once
TGTGCCAGCAGTTCCACGAGCGGGACTATTCACGAGCAGTACTTC
CASSSTSGTIHEQYF
>TRBV5-1|TRBJ1-4|NA|NA
TGCGCCAGCAGCTTGGGGCTGGCGAGGGAAAAACTGTTTTTT
CASSLGLAREKLFF
>TRBV18|TRBJ1-1|NA|NA
TGTGCCAGCTCACCACCGTTAGCGGGTGGGGACACTGAAGCTTTCTTT
CASSPPLAGGDTEAFF
>TRBV18|TRBJ2-5|TRBD2|once
TGTGCCAGCACCCAGCGGGAGAGGGAGACCCAGTACTTC
CASTQRERETQYF
>TRBV7-2|TRBJ1-1|NA|NA
TGTGCCAGCAGCTCCGGAGGAGGGGAGGGAACTGAAGCTTTCTTT
CASSSGGGEGTEAFF
>TRBV18|TRBJ1-3|NA|NA
TGTGCCAGCTACCAGAGCTCTGGAAACACCATATATTTT
CASYQSSGNTIYF
>TRBV20-1|TRBJ1-1|NA|NA
TGCAGTGCTGGTGGAGGGGGGGAAGCTTTCTTT
CSAGGGGEAFF
>TRBV7-2|TRBJ2-1|NA|NA
TGTGCCAGCAGCATGACACAGGGCAATGAGCAGTTCTTC
CASSMTQGNEQFF
>TRBV2|TRBJ2-2|TRBD1|NA
TGTGCCAGCAGCGGACAGGGGATCGGGGAGCTGTTTTTT
CASSGQGIGELFF
>TRBV28|TRBJ1-5|TRBD1|NA
TGTGCCAGCAGGCCGACAGGGGTTTCTGGTCAGCCCCAGCATTTT
CASRPTGVSGQPQHF
>TRBV19|TRBJ1-5|TRBD1|few
TGTGCCAGCCAAGGGACAGCGTATAGCAATCAGCCCCAGCATTTT
CASQGTAYSNQPQHF
>TRBV2|TRBJ2-2|NA|few
TGTGCCAGCAGCGGCACCGGGGAGCTGTTTTTT
CASSGTGELFF
>TRBV25-1|TRBJ1-1|TRBD1|NA
TGTGCCAGCAGTGCCCGAGGGACAGTTGAAGCTTTCTTT
CASSARGTVEAFF
>TRBV5-1|TRBJ2-7|TRBD2|NA
TGCGCCAGCAGCTTGGCCTATAGTTTCCAGCGGGGCTACGAGCAGTACTTC
CASSLAYSFQRGYEQYF
>TRBV6-5|TRBJ1-1|TRBD1|NA
TGTGCCAGCAGGCACGGACAGGGGATGAACACTGAAGCTTTCTTT
CASRHGQGMNTEAFF
>TRBV9|TRBJ2-7|TRBD1|NA
TGTGCCAGCGGCGTAGAAGGACAGGGGATGAGGGAGCAGTACTTC
CASGVEGQGMREQYF
>TRBV7-2|TRBJ2-3|NA|once
TGTGCCAGCAGCTTCCGGGGTGATACGCAGTATTTT
CASSFRGDTQYF
>TRBV5-1|TRBJ2-2|TRBD1|NA
TGCGCCAGCAGCTTGGGTGGGACAGCGAACACCGGGGAGCTGTTTTTT
CASSLGGTANTGELFF
>TRBV6-5|TRBJ2-2|NA|NA
TGTGCCAGCCAGTCGAGGACTGCCGCGTGGGAGCTGTTTTTT
CASQSRTAAWELFF
>TRBV5-1|TRBJ1-4|TRBD1|NA
TGCGCCAGCAGCCCGGAAGGGACAGTTAATGAAAAACTGTTTTTT
CASSPEGTVNEKLFF